These 8 T cell receptor beta chains were sequenced from one sample in a study of early T cells in non-severe SARS-CoV-2 infection. TCRdb analysed the 5' RACE reads with MiXCR anew, one entry per CDR3 protein. The table lists more than 85,000 distinct CDR3 sequences, about 12% of them singletons, with around 4% in the top ten. Sequencing was performed on whole blood, taken at baseline. The receptors here all came from an adult who was a healthcare worker with PCR-confirmed SARS-CoV-2 infection or an uninfected control (not recorded which).

This clonotype was observed a handful of times. The chain uses TRBV11-1 and TRBJ1-2, with D maybe TRBD1 (5 bases). Trimming cost V 2 bases and J 4 bases, with 11 bases left between them. The CDR3 runs 14 residues. Germline V gives CDR1 SGHAT, CDR2 FQDESV (reference sequence). CDR3 coding DNA: TGTGCCAGCAGCTTATACGGGGGGAGCTATGGCTACACCTTC. It yields the protein CASSLYGGSYGYTF. The full variable domain, completed using reference TRBV11-1 and TRBJ1-2, is EAEVAQSPRYKITEKSQAVAFWCDPISGHATLYWYRQILGQGPELLVQFQDESVVDDSQLPKDRFSAERLKGVDSTLKIQPAELGDSAMYLCASSLYGGSYGYTFGSGTRLTVV.

The chain couples TRBV5-1 to TRBJ2-7; TRBD2 agrees at 9 bases. The CDR3 has 15 amino acids. Germline CDR1 reads SGHRS; CDR2 reads YFSETQ. V was pared by 0 bases and J by 3 bases, with 4 bases of the junction left unmatched. In DNA form, the CDR3 reads TGCGCCAGCAGCTTGGGATTAGCGGGAGACTACGAGCAGTACTTC. This encodes CASSLGLAGDYEQYF.

The rearrangement joins TRBV24-1 to TRBJ1-2, with 8 bases identical to TRBD1. Germline V CDR1 and CDR2: KGHDR, SFDVKD. The CDR3 length is 17 residues. The trim removed 4 bases at V and 7 bases at J, leaving 16 bases unmatched. CDR3 residues: CATSDPIGQGGTAGYTF. The DNA of the CDR3 is TGTGCCACCAGTGACCCGATCGGACAGGGAGGAACTGCTGGCTACACCTTC.

Only a few counts were recorded for this clonotype. V gene TRBV7-9 combines with J gene TRBJ1-2, with TRBD1 identical over 9 bases. J lost 3 bases, V lost 5 bases, and 7 bases had no gene match. In germline, CDR1 is SEHNR, CDR2 FQNEAQ (reference sequence). The CDR3 is 15 residues long. The CDR3, as DNA: TGTGCCAGCAGCCTCCTGGGACAGGGAGACTATGGCTACACCTTC. Protein product: CASSLLGQGDYGYTF.

V usage is TRBV7-3 and J usage is TRBJ2-1; no clear D gene. Germline CDR1 is SGHTA and CDR2 is FQGTGA. V lost 5 bases to trimming and J lost 5 bases, with 19 bases between them. CDR3 length equals 16 residues. DNA of the CDR3: TGTGCCAGCAGCCTCGTCGGAGCGAATTTGGACAATGAGCAGTTCTTC. This sequence encodes CASSLVGANLDNEQFF.

This clonotype was observed a few times. CDR3 bases: TGCGCCAGCAGCTTGGGGACAGCCGGAGGTCAGCCCCAGCATTTT. Translation: CASSLGTAGGQPQHF. The V gene is TRBV5-1, the J gene TRBJ1-5, with a weak D call TRBD1 (6 bases). Trimming removed 0 bases from V and 6 bases from J, with 13 bases in between. Germline assignment: CDR1 SGHRS and CDR2 YFSETQ. This CDR3 comprises 15 residues.

The chain links TRBV19 to TRBJ2-7; 9 bases are a match to TRBD1. The germline CDR1 and CDR2 sequences are LNHDA and SQIVND (reference sequence). The ends lost 6 bases at V and 7 bases at J; junction bases unmatched: 10. This CDR3 contains 14 residues. CDR3 in amino acids: CASRTGTGHLEQYF. In DNA, the CDR3 is TGTGCCAGTAGAACCGGGACAGGGCACCTGGAGCAGTACTTC.

This clonotype showed up just a few times. The rearrangement joins TRBV20-1 to TRBJ1-3, with D tentatively TRBD1 (5 bases). Trimming stripped 2 bases from V and 0 bases from J, with 11 bases between. CDR1 is DFQATT, CDR2 SNEGSKA, per germline (reference sequence). The CDR3 length is 15 residues. In nucleotides, the CDR3 is TGCAGTGCTAGATTGGGGGGGACCTCTGGAAACACCATATATTTT. Translating it yields CSARLGGTSGNTIYF.